This T cell receptor (beta chain) is from a study of shared clonotypes between healthy human individuals (dated by TCRdb to about 2020). Context from the whole study: A couple of women and three men aged 18 to 49 years were included in the cohort. For each donor, CD4 naive and CD4 memory were each given three plates, CD8 naive was given two plates, and CD8 memory was given one plate. To estimate repertoire size and how much clonotype sharing occurs between individuals, the study deeply sequenced the blood TCR repertoires of about five healthy adults. To increase sequencing depth and limit assay-specific biases, different laboratories used diverse techniques to prepare libraries and sequence TCR repertoires. Between about 0.8 and 9 billion PBMCs per donor were obtained by leukapheresis. Overall results and qualifications from the work: Naive subsets generally had larger estimated clonotype richness than memory subsets did. Compared with non-shared clonotypes, the clonotypes found in all four sorted-subset donors had higher generation probabilities. About 5% of naive CD4, 3.5% of naive CD8, approximately 2.2% of memory CD4, and over 0.35% of memory CD8 clonotypes were shared across a few donors. Only blood was sampled, and tissue TCR repertoires likely differ from those in blood. Pairwise subsampling indicated that sequencing depth was expected to affect the degree of clonotype sharing among donors. Because the study included only a small number of donors, the genetic and exposure-history diversity represented was limited. Incomplete sequencing was indicated by rarefaction of sorted-subset datasets, despite the large sequencing depth.

Using the deep immunoSEQ assay, multiplex PCR amplified TCR CDR3 regions from genomic DNA. Extracted genomic DNA from each cell subset was distributed evenly across all wells of several immunoSEQ 96-well plates, and each plate was treated as a replicate. For sorted subsets, roughly 200 ng of genomic DNA, equivalent to some 33,000 T cell genomes, went into each replicate PCR. The purified libraries were quantified using a Qubit 3.0 fluorometer, sized with a Bioanalyzer 2100, and then quantified again using the KAPA Library Quantification kit. A separate single-read 150-cycle Illumina NextSeq 550 flow cell was used to sequence each immunoSEQ 96-well plate. On the authors' methods: The immunoSEQ output contained only junctional sequences without quality scores, so filtering could not match that applied to full-length reads. To assign V/J genes and CDR3, sequences were annotated using PyIR, a Python wrapper for IgBLAST v1.9, with IMGT germline references. Any read was removed if the V/J assignment was weak (E-value above 1e-6), the CDR3 was missing, or the read contained stop codons, out-of-frame junctions, or ambiguous translated residues. V3J clonotypes were defined by identical inferred V gene, J gene, and CDR3 amino acid sequence. To compute the percentage overlap between repertoires, the number of shared unique clonotypes was divided by the size of the smaller repertoire. RTK rarefaction, the Chao1 estimator, and Recon v2.1 estimates of unobserved clonotypes were used to assess repertoire richness. Generation probabilities for all TCRbeta clonotypes obtained by the gDNA method from a few donors were computed using OLGA. TCRdb stores this immuneACCESS table with in-frame sequences only. Part of the clones is absent; in the studies checked, under half of the shortfall reflects unresolved V genes, and no reason is known for the rest. V, J and clone size reflect that table, while D and trimming were determined from the DNA. This sample comprises some 2,100,000 clones, approximately 96% of them detected only once. The ten largest clonotypes hold more than 0.1% of the sample.

The donors were healthy, HIV-negative adults with no recently reported acute infections or vaccinations. All donors were Caucasian adults living in Nashville, Tennessee, USA. CD4+ T cells were enriched through magnetic negative selection, after which naive cells were positively selected on CD45RA and the remaining negative fraction served as the memory subset. After blood collection by leukapheresis, PBMCs were isolated using Ficoll-Histopaque density gradient centrifugation and then cryopreserved in the vapor phase of liquid nitrogen. Analytical flow cytometry was used to check the purity and quantity of each magnetically sorted T cell population. From each sorted fraction, genomic DNA was isolated and quantified by UV absorbance on a Nanodrop 2000c. Remarks on this clone: Which antigen it targets is not known. No much larger clone exists at a distance of one base, and base qualities are not known.

The germline V gene provides CDR1 SNHLY and CDR2 FYNNEI. V loses 3 bases, J loses 3 bases, and the germline ends lie 17 bases apart. From the cysteine through the phenylalanine, the CDR3 covers 17 amino acids. CDR3 DNA only is kept here, 51 bases in frame from base 1. The TCR sequence derives from a man between 18 and 29 years old in good health. The chain is encoded by TRBV2 joined to TRBJ2-2; matching of 5 bases hints at TRBD2 as the D gene. Material: naive CD4+ T cells sorted from blood. Taken with the paper, the label for cell subset or site translates to: CD45RA+ positively selected. The DNA sequence is as follows: TGTGCCAGCAGTGACTACCAAAGCAGAGGGCACACCGGGGAGCTGTTTTTT. Translated, it gives CASSDYQSRGHTGELFF.